Listed below are T cell receptor beta chains from one sample, sequenced in a study of shared clonotypes between healthy human individuals. Clones were sequenced by immunoSEQ multiplex PCR, and TCRdb holds only the in-frame ones, with some missing. The repertoire holds 1.6 million or so clones, with roughly 96% as singletons. Sequencing was done on a sample of naive CD4+ T cells sorted from blood. These receptors were obtained from a man aged 25 to 40 in good health. CDR3s include the opening cysteine and the closing phenylalanine or tryptophan. The D gene is left open where the match is weak. A row's size may be missing; if present it is once, few, many or a size class.

v_gene	j_gene	abundance	d_gene	CDR3nt	CDR3aa
TRBV18	TRBJ2-5	NA	NA	TGTGCCAGCTCACCACTTTCCCTAGACCAAGAGACCCAGTACTTC	CASSPLSLDQETQYF
TRBV7-2	TRBJ2-3	NA	TRBD2	TGTGCCAGCAGCTTACAAGCGGGAGTGAGAAGTGATACGCAGTATTTT	CASSLQAGVRSDTQYF
TRBV7-2	TRBJ2-1	NA	NA	TGTGCCAGCAGCTGGCCGGGACTTACGACCAATGAGCAGTTCTTC	CASSWPGLTTNEQFF
TRBV28	TRBJ2-7	NA	NA	TGTGCCAGCGGCACGGGACTCTACTTC	CASGTGLYF
TRBV6-5	TRBJ1-5	NA	NA	TGTGCCAGCAGTTATCAGGGGAGTCAGCCCCAGCATTTT	CASSYQGSQPQHF
TRBV28	TRBJ1-2	NA	NA	TGTGCCAGCACCATAGGCTACGCTAACTATGGCTACACCTTC	CASTIGYANYGYTF
TRBV28	TRBJ2-3	once	TRBD2	TGTGCCAGCTTAGCGGGAGAGAGGAGCACAAATACGCAGTATTTT	CASLAGERSTNTQYF
TRBV6-6	TRBJ2-5	once	NA	TGTGCCAGCAGCGTCCGGACAAAAGAGACCCAGTACTTC	CASSVRTKETQYF
TRBV30	TRBJ2-3	NA	NA	TGTGCCTGGACCTCCCGAGATACGCAGTATTTT	CAWTSRDTQYF
TRBV18	TRBJ2-1	NA	NA	TGTGCCAGCTCACGACTCCACGACAATGAGCAGTTCTTC	CASSRLHDNEQFF
TRBV11-2	TRBJ2-1	NA	TRBD2	TGTGCCAGCAGCCACCCCGGGACTAGCGGGAGTAATGAGCAGTTCTTC	CASSHPGTSGSNEQFF
TRBV5-1	TRBJ1-3	NA	NA	TGCGCCAGCAGCTTGGGGGAGCCCAGGGGAGACACCATATATTTT	CASSLGEPRGDTIYF
TRBV10-3	TRBJ1-4	NA	TRBD1	TGTGCCATCAGTGCGATACAAGGGACAGGGGATAATGAAAAACTGTTTTTT	CAISAIQGTGDNEKLFF
TRBV28	TRBJ2-7	NA	TRBD2	TGTGCCAGCAGTTCCGGGGGGATGGTCTACGAGCAGTACTTC	CASSSGGMVYEQYF
TRBV27	TRBJ2-2	NA	NA	TGTGCCAGCAGGGAGGGAGCGCGCTACACCGGGGAGCTGTTTTTT	CASREGARYTGELFF
TRBV2	TRBJ2-7	NA	NA	TGTGCCAGCAGTCCCCAGGGGTTACCCTACGAGCAGTACTTC	CASSPQGLPYEQYF
TRBV7-9	TRBJ2-7	few	NA	TGTGCCAGCAGCCCTAGCGCCTACGAGCAGTACTTC	CASSPSAYEQYF
TRBV4-2	TRBJ1-1	NA	NA	TGTGCCAGCAGCCTATTAGGGCGAGCGATGAACACTGAAGCTTTCTTT	CASSLLGRAMNTEAFF
TRBV5-1	TRBJ2-5	NA	NA	TGCGCCAGCAGCTTTGCCGAGGGGGGACAAGAGACCCAGTACTTC	CASSFAEGGQETQYF
TRBV28	TRBJ2-3	once	NA	TGTGCCAGCAGTCGGCGGCCGGGCTTTATCACAGATACGCAGTATTTT	CASSRRPGFITDTQYF
TRBV25-1	TRBJ1-1	NA	NA	TGTGCCAGCAGAGAGGCAGGCCGGTTGGACACTGAAGCTTTCTTT	CASREAGRLDTEAFF
TRBV27	TRBJ2-3	NA	TRBD2	TGTGCCAGCAGATCTCGGACTAGCGGATACACAGATACGCAGTATTTT	CASRSRTSGYTDTQYF
TRBV5-6	TRBJ1-1	NA	NA	TGTGCCAGCAGCTTGGGCGGCAGTAGGGCAGGTGAAGCTTTCTTT	CASSLGGSRAGEAFF